A selection of T cell receptor beta chains follows, all from one sample in a study of multiple sclerosis patients with progressive multifocal leukoencephalopathy. The repertoire was sequenced with immunoSEQ multiplex PCR; TCRdb's copy has only in-frame clones and lacks some. The table lists tens of thousands of clones, around 90% of them singletons. The source was PBMCs, collected from a patient treated with natalizumab. The receptor set was obtained from a human donor with multiple sclerosis. Each CDR3 is given with its conserved first and last residue. Fields, in order: clone size, D gene, V gene, J gene, CDR3 DNA, CDR3 protein. The D gene is left open where the match is weak. The size of a clone is reported for some rows only, either as once, few or many, or as a class for expanded clones.

size: NA; D: NA; V: TRBV5-1; J: TRBJ1-5; DNA: TGCGCCAGCAGCCGGACCGGCGGGGGGCCCCAGCATTTT; CDR3: CASSRTGGGPQHF
size: NA; D: NA; V: TRBV5-6; J: TRBJ2-2; DNA: TGTGCCAGCAGCTTCCAAGGTCATTTGAACACCGGGGAGCTGTTTTTT; CDR3: CASSFQGHLNTGELFF
size: NA; D: TRBD1; V: TRBV19; J: TRBJ2-7; DNA: TGTGCCAGTAGCCAATTGATAACAGGGGGCGGCGACGAGCAGTACTTC; CDR3: CASSQLITGGGDEQYF
size: NA; D: TRBD1; V: TRBV7-8; J: TRBJ2-5; DNA: TGTGCCAGCAGCTCCACAGGGGTAAGAGAGACCCAGTACTTC; CDR3: CASSSTGVRETQYF
size: NA; D: TRBD1; V: TRBV5-1; J: TRBJ1-2; DNA: TGCGCCAGCAGCCTGAGGAAGTTGTCCGGGACAGGGGCCGCTAACTATGGCTACACCTTC; CDR3: CASSLRKLSGTGAANYGYTF
size: NA; D: NA; V: TRBV29-1; J: TRBJ2-6; DNA: TGCAGCGTGTTGATGGGGTCCTCTGGGGCCAACGTCCTGACTTTC; CDR3: CSVLMGSSGANVLTF
size: NA; D: NA; V: TRBV4-1; J: TRBJ1-5; DNA: TGCGCCAGCAGCCAAGATTTCGGGGACAATCAGCCCCAGCATTTT; CDR3: CASSQDFGDNQPQHF
size: NA; D: NA; V: TRBV20-1; J: TRBJ1-1; DNA: TGCAGTGCTAGAGCGGGGGTTCAAGCTTTCTTT; CDR3: CSARAGVQAFF
size: NA; D: NA; V: TRBV7-2; J: TRBJ1-3; DNA: TGTGCCAGCAGCTCACCGTATACTGGAAACACCATATATTTT; CDR3: CASSSPYTGNTIYF
size: NA; D: TRBD1; V: TRBV6-5; J: TRBJ2-7; DNA: TGTGCCAGACGACCCGGGACAGGGGTTCCCGAGCAGTACTTC; CDR3: CARRPGTGVPEQYF
size: NA; D: TRBD1; V: TRBV5-1; J: TRBJ1-1; DNA: TGCGCCAGCAGCCGAGGGACAGGGGGCGCGAACACTGAAGCTTTCTTT; CDR3: CASSRGTGGANTEAFF
size: NA; D: TRBD1; V: TRBV27; J: TRBJ1-1; DNA: TGTGCCAGCAGTTTAAACAGGGGGTTCGGCACTGAAGCTTTCTTT; CDR3: CASSLNRGFGTEAFF
size: NA; D: NA; V: TRBV6-6; J: TRBJ2-3; DNA: TGTGCCAGCACGCCTACTAGCACTACAGATACGCAGTATTTT; CDR3: CASTPTSTTDTQYF
size: NA; D: TRBD1; V: TRBV9; J: TRBJ1-2; DNA: TGTGCCAGCAGCCCCTGGGACAGGAGCTCCTCTAACTATGGCTACACCTTC; CDR3: CASSPWDRSSSNYGYTF
size: NA; D: NA; V: TRBV7-6; J: TRBJ1-1; DNA: TGTGCCAGCAGCCCTACTGGACAGTACGCTGAAGCTTTCTTT; CDR3: CASSPTGQYAEAFF
size: NA; D: NA; V: TRBV9; J: TRBJ1-2; DNA: TGTGCCAGCAGCGTAGCGGGCGGGTCGATCTATGGCTACACCTTC; CDR3: CASSVAGGSIYGYTF
size: NA; D: TRBD1; V: TRBV6-5; J: TRBJ1-2; DNA: TGTGCCAGCAGTTGGGAGGGGGCTCGGGGCTACACCTTC; CDR3: CASSWEGARGYTF
size: NA; D: NA; V: TRBV19; J: TRBJ2-1; DNA: TGTGCCAGTAGTATTGAACTCCAAAGCCTTCACAATGAGCAGTTCTTC; CDR3: CASSIELQSLHNEQFF
size: NA; D: TRBD2; V: TRBV28; J: TRBJ2-3; DNA: TGTGCCAGCAGTTCGGGGGGGCTTGATGATACGCAGTATTTT; CDR3: CASSSGGLDDTQYF
size: NA; D: NA; V: TRBV28; J: TRBJ2-1; DNA: TGTGCCAGCAAGGGAGTAGGTGAGCAGTTCTTC; CDR3: CASKGVGEQFF
size: NA; D: TRBD2; V: TRBV18; J: TRBJ2-3; DNA: TGTGCCAGCTCCCCCCCCGGCGGGGGAAGCACAGATACGCAGTATTTT; CDR3: CASSPPGGGSTDTQYF
size: NA; D: NA; V: TRBV5-1; J: TRBJ2-7; DNA: TGCGCCAGCAGAGACAGCTCAGTTCTCTCCTACGAGCAGTACTTC; CDR3: CASRDSSVLSYEQYF
size: NA; D: NA; V: TRBV5-8; J: TRBJ2-5; DNA: TGTGCCAGCAGCTTGCGGCAGGAGGAGACCCAGTACTTC; CDR3: CASSLRQEETQYF
size: NA; D: NA; V: TRBV6-6; J: TRBJ2-7; DNA: TGTGCCAGCAGTTACGTGGCAGGAGATAAATACGAGCAGTACTTC; CDR3: CASSYVAGDKYEQYF
size: NA; D: NA; V: TRBV7-2; J: TRBJ2-7; DNA: TGTGCCAGCAGCTTTCCTGACAGGTCCGAGCAGTACTTC; CDR3: CASSFPDRSEQYF
size: few; D: NA; V: TRBV27; J: TRBJ2-2; DNA: TGTGCCAGCAGTTTTGGGGGGGGCGCCGGGGAGCTGTTTTTT; CDR3: CASSFGGGAGELFF
size: NA; D: TRBD1; V: TRBV28; J: TRBJ2-6; DNA: TGTGCCAGCAGGCGGCAGGGGGCCTCTGGGGCCAACGTCCTGACTTTC; CDR3: CASRRQGASGANVLTF
size: NA; D: TRBD1; V: TRBV6-6; J: TRBJ1-2; DNA: TGTGCCAGCAGTTACGGGTCCAGGGGGAGTGGCTACACCTTC; CDR3: CASSYGSRGSGYTF
size: NA; D: NA; V: TRBV2; J: TRBJ2-7; DNA: TGTGCCAGCAGTCATAGGACAACCTACGAGCAGTACTTC; CDR3: CASSHRTTYEQYF